These T cell receptor beta chains were read from a single sample in a study of blood T cell repertoires in COVID-19. Profiled with immunoSEQ multiplex PCR; TCRdb holds only in-frame clones, not every one. Altogether some 200,000 clones are present, roughly nine tenths being singletons, with the ten largest covering about 10%. Sequenced sample: peripheral blood. These receptors were obtained from a woman in her sixties with COVID-19, enrolled during active disease. The CDR3 runs from the conserved cysteine through the conserved F or W.

>TRBV11-2
CASSLALAGYEQYF
>TRBV12-3/TRBV12-4
CASSLAHPGGYTF
>TRBV5-3
CAPWRGQGFHEQYF
>TRBV11-2
CASTLGVEGYTDTQYF
>TRBV4-3
CASSPIGTSGYTF
>TRBV5-5
CASSPAGTSGRFGETQYF
>TRBV27
CASSLPGTGEEPQHF
>TRBV4-2
CASSPLGGYNEQFF
>TRBV2
CASRGGDEQYF
>TRBV7-9
CASTPRGPAGLRNTEAFF
>TRBV19
CASSIWGRRNQPQHF
>TRBV2
CASSSGTSGRGADTQYF
>TRBV4-3
CASSQDRGLTEAFF
>TRBV19
CASNPGLAYNEQFF
>TRBV27
CASSLRDRDYGYTF
>TRBV6-6
CASSLTTSANEQFF
>TRBV7-2
CASSLANSGRSSYNEQFF
>TRBV19
CASSIRTEYQETQYF
>TRBV24-1
CATSDTLTGAYNEQFF
>TRBV10-2
CASGGQRLNSPLHF
>TRBV9
CASSGQGVGTEAFF
>TRBV11-1
CASSRRAGVSSPLHF
>TRBV27
CASRSSGITYEQYF
>TRBV27
CASSLLRGNEKLFF
>TRBV6-6
CASSLLSQGGYTF
>TRBV19
CASSILPTITTGELFF